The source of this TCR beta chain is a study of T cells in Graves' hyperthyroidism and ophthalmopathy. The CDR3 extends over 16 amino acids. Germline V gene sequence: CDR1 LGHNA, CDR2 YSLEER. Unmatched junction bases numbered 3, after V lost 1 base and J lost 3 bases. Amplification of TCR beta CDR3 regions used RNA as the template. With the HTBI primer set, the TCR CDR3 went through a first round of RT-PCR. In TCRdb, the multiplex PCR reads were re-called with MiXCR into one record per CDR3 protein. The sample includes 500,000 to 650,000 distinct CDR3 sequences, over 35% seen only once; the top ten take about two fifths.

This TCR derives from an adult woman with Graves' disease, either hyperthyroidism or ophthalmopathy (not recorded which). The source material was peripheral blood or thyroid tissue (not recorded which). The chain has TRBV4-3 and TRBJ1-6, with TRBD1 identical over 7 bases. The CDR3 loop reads CASSQARDSYNSPLHF. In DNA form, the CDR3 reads TGCGCCAGCAGCCAAGCCCGGGACAGCTATAATTCACCCCTCCACTTT.